A single T cell receptor beta chain is shown here with its context. Per the germline V gene, CDR1 is WSHSY and CDR2 is SAAADI. The CDR3 length is 13 residues. V lost 4 bases and J 8 bases, leaving 14 bases between the germline ends. This specimen comes from a study of blood T cell repertoires in COVID-19. Study-wide background: The United States, Italy and Spain provided the acute and convalescent COVID-19 samples.

As originally analysed: Using reference gene primer amplification, nucleated cell counts were estimated. Sequenced by immunoSEQ multiplex PCR; TCRdb stores in-frame clones only, minus some. V and J calls and clone size follow that table, whereas D and trimming were derived from the DNA. This sample carries a few hundred thousand clones, roughly nine tenths of them seen once, and the ten largest clones take 6.2%. The TCR was taken from a man aged 60-69 years with acute or convalescent COVID-19. This rearrangement joins TRBV10-2 to TRBJ1-2; D gene unclear. The sequenced sample consisted of peripheral blood. The CDR3 sequence is CASSGGSRWGYTF. DNA for the CDR3: TGCGCCAGCAGTGGAGGCAGCCGTTGGGGCTACACCTTC.